One T cell receptor (beta chain) is described in this entry. The antigen is not known. This sample was included in a study of T cells in localized non-small cell lung cancer. Findings and limits, study-wide: Longer survival (overall) was linked to higher T cell density in blood. Researchers found a median roughly 50 of the top 100 tumor clones in adjacent lung.

Assay: immunoSEQ multiplex PCR; the TCRdb copy retains only in-frame clones and omits some. The sample carries 12,000 or so clones, more than 70% recorded once. The germline V and J ends were trimmed by 8 bases and 2 bases, with 19 bases remaining between them. Germline V gives CDR1 LNHDA, CDR2 SQIVND (reference sequence). The CDR3 sequence is 16 residues long. The V and J genes are TRBV19 and TRBJ1-5, with D unclear. The sequence came from a male donor aged 60 or over with stage I lung adenocarcinoma. The sequenced sample was peripheral blood, obtained before any cancer treatment. The CDR3 DNA reads as TGTGCCAGTGCCCGGGCCTTCACCGGAGGCAATCAGCCCCAGCATTTT. Protein product: CASARAFTGGNQPQHF.